A selection of T cell receptor beta chains follows, all from one sample in a study of T cell repertoires in cytomegalovirus infection. TCRdb recomputed calls from the reads with MiXCR, one row per CDR3 protein. The data show some 440,000 distinct CDR3 sequences, with about a third seen just once and about 13% held by the top ten. Sequenced: PBMCs. Receptor source: a human donor in good health (CMV status not recorded). Some clones in this sample may be carry-over from other donors' samples. Both conserved end residues are part of each CDR3. The order of the fields is clone size, D gene, J gene, V gene, CDR3 DNA, CDR3 protein. D genes are given only for firm matches. Clone size is shown for a subset of rows, as once, few, many or a class of expanded clone.

clone_size: .; d_call: TRBD2; j_call: TRBJ2-7; v_call: TRBV10-3; cdr3_nt: TGTGCCATCAGTGAGCAGGGACTAGCGGGGGACCTAGCCTACGAGCAGTACTTC; cdr3_aa: CAISEQGLAGDLAYEQYF
clone_size: .; d_call: .; j_call: TRBJ2-2; v_call: TRBV6-2/TRBV6-3; cdr3_nt: TGTGCCAGCAGAGGTCCCCGGGAGCTGTTTTTT; cdr3_aa: CASRGPRELFF
clone_size: .; d_call: TRBD2; j_call: TRBJ2-3; v_call: TRBV12-3/TRBV12-4; cdr3_nt: TGTGCCAGCAGTTTATTAAGCGGGAGTACAGATACGCAGTATTTT; cdr3_aa: CASSLLSGSTDTQYF
clone_size: few; d_call: TRBD1; j_call: TRBJ1-6; v_call: TRBV20-1; cdr3_nt: TGCAGTGCTAGAGAGGACAGGGTCAATTCACCCCTCCACTTT; cdr3_aa: CSAREDRVNSPLHF
clone_size: few; d_call: .; j_call: TRBJ1-2; v_call: TRBV7-9; cdr3_nt: TGTGCCAGCAGCTCCCTTGTACTCGAAAGAAATGGCTACACCTTC; cdr3_aa: CASSSLVLERNGYTF
clone_size: .; d_call: .; j_call: TRBJ1-4; v_call: TRBV19; cdr3_nt: TGTGCCAGTCGCACGGACCTGAAGGAAAAACTGTTTTTT; cdr3_aa: CASRTDLKEKLFF
clone_size: many; d_call: .; j_call: TRBJ1-2; v_call: TRBV20-1; cdr3_nt: TGCAGTGCTAGAGATTACAGTTCAAACTATGGCTACACCTTC; cdr3_aa: CSARDYSSNYGYTF
clone_size: .; d_call: .; j_call: TRBJ1-1; v_call: TRBV29-1; cdr3_nt: TGCAGCGTCGTCCTGGGGTTGGGCACTGAAGCTTTCTTT; cdr3_aa: CSVVLGLGTEAFF
clone_size: .; d_call: .; j_call: TRBJ1-2; v_call: TRBV6-2/TRBV6-3; cdr3_nt: TGTGCCAGCAGCTCTTGGGTTGAGAGTGGCTACACCTTC; cdr3_aa: CASSSWVESGYTF
clone_size: few; d_call: .; j_call: TRBJ2-7; v_call: TRBV28; cdr3_nt: TGTGCCAGCAGTTTCCTGACAGGAGGGTCGTACGAGCAGTACTTC; cdr3_aa: CASSFLTGGSYEQYF
clone_size: many; d_call: .; j_call: TRBJ2-7; v_call: TRBV7-9; cdr3_nt: TGTGCCAGCAGCTTCGGAGCGGACGAGCAGTACTTC; cdr3_aa: CASSFGADEQYF
clone_size: few; d_call: .; j_call: TRBJ2-7; v_call: TRBV5-5; cdr3_nt: TGTGCCAGCAGCTTGGCGCCCCTGGAGCTGAAAGGGCAGTTGGACGAGCAGTACTTC; cdr3_aa: CASSLAPLELKGQLDEQYF
clone_size: .; d_call: TRBD2; j_call: TRBJ2-1; v_call: TRBV6-4; cdr3_nt: TGTGCCAGCAGTGACTCTTTTAGCGGGGGCTCCTACAATGAGCAGTTCTTC; cdr3_aa: CASSDSFSGGSYNEQFF
clone_size: once; d_call: TRBD2; j_call: TRBJ2-5; v_call: TRBV5-1; cdr3_nt: TGCGCCAGCAGCCCGCAACTAGCGGGGGGTCTGGAGACCCAGTACTTC; cdr3_aa: CASSPQLAGGLETQYF
clone_size: .; d_call: TRBD1; j_call: TRBJ1-5; v_call: TRBV20-1; cdr3_nt: TGCAGTGCTAGGGACAGGGGCGGAATTAGCAATCAGCCCCAGCATTTT; cdr3_aa: CSARDRGGISNQPQHF
clone_size: few; d_call: .; j_call: TRBJ1-1; v_call: TRBV7-9; cdr3_nt: TGTGCCAGCAGCTTAAGGGGCGAGGGGGACACTGAAGCTTTCTTT; cdr3_aa: CASSLRGEGDTEAFF
clone_size: few; d_call: TRBD2; j_call: TRBJ2-5; v_call: TRBV6-1; cdr3_nt: TGTGCCAGCACCCTAAATAGCGGGGGAGGAGAGACCCAGTACTTC; cdr3_aa: CASTLNSGGGETQYF
clone_size: few; d_call: TRBD1; j_call: TRBJ1-2; v_call: TRBV14; cdr3_nt: TGTGCCAGCAGCCCCAACCACGGGACAGGGGGAAGCTATGGCTACACCTTC; cdr3_aa: CASSPNHGTGGSYGYTF
clone_size: .; d_call: .; j_call: TRBJ1-4; v_call: TRBV5-6; cdr3_nt: TGTGCCAGCAGCGGAGTGGGTGAAAAACTGTTTTTT; cdr3_aa: CASSGVGEKLFF
clone_size: .; d_call: TRBD1; j_call: TRBJ1-1; v_call: TRBV4-1; cdr3_nt: TGCGCCAGCAGCCAAGGGACAGGGGCCTACACTGAAGCTTTCTTT; cdr3_aa: CASSQGTGAYTEAFF
clone_size: few; d_call: .; j_call: TRBJ2-2; v_call: TRBV5-4; cdr3_nt: TGTGCCAGCAGTGGACTAATGGGGCCGGCCGGGGAGCTGTTTTTT; cdr3_aa: CASSGLMGPAGELFF
clone_size: .; d_call: .; j_call: TRBJ1-1; v_call: TRBV12-3/TRBV12-4; cdr3_nt: TGTGCCAGCAGTTATCAGTCAATGAACACTGAAGCTTTCTTT; cdr3_aa: CASSYQSMNTEAFF
clone_size: few; d_call: TRBD2; j_call: TRBJ2-2; v_call: TRBV19; cdr3_nt: TGTGCCAGTAGTATTTTAGCGGGGGGACCAAACACCGGGGAGCTGTTTTTT; cdr3_aa: CASSILAGGPNTGELFF
clone_size: many; d_call: TRBD1; j_call: TRBJ2-1; v_call: TRBV7-9; cdr3_nt: TGTGCCAGCAGCCCGGGACAGGGGATCGATGAGCAGTTCTTC; cdr3_aa: CASSPGQGIDEQFF
clone_size: few; d_call: .; j_call: TRBJ1-4; v_call: TRBV12-3/TRBV12-4; cdr3_nt: TGTGCCAGCAGTTTAGTCGACAGTAATGAAAAACTGTTTTTT; cdr3_aa: CASSLVDSNEKLFF
clone_size: few; d_call: TRBD1; j_call: TRBJ1-2; v_call: TRBV7-9; cdr3_nt: TGTGCCAGCAGGATGACAGGGGCCTATGGCTACACCTTC; cdr3_aa: CASRMTGAYGYTF
clone_size: few; d_call: TRBD2; j_call: TRBJ2-5; v_call: TRBV12-3/TRBV12-4; cdr3_nt: TGTGCCAGCAGGCCAGCGGGGGGGCAGACCCAGTACTTC; cdr3_aa: CASRPAGGQTQYF
clone_size: .; d_call: .; j_call: TRBJ2-7; v_call: TRBV10-2; cdr3_nt: TGCGCCAGCAGTGAGTCTGGCTACTCCGAGCAGTACTTC; cdr3_aa: CASSESGYSEQYF
clone_size: few; d_call: .; j_call: TRBJ1-1; v_call: TRBV7-8; cdr3_nt: TGTGCCAGCAGCCACCGAGGGGGGGGGAACACTGAAGCTTTCTTT; cdr3_aa: CASSHRGGGNTEAFF
clone_size: many; d_call: .; j_call: TRBJ2-1; v_call: TRBV12-3/TRBV12-4; cdr3_nt: TGTGCCAGCATCCCTCAGGGGGACTCATACAATGAGCAGTTCTTC; cdr3_aa: CASIPQGDSYNEQFF
clone_size: .; d_call: TRBD2; j_call: TRBJ2-1; v_call: TRBV11-2; cdr3_nt: TGTGCCAGCAATCAGCGGGGGAGCTCCTACAATGAGCAGTTCTTC; cdr3_aa: CASNQRGSSYNEQFF
clone_size: few; d_call: .; j_call: TRBJ2-5; v_call: TRBV20-1; cdr3_nt: TGCAGTGCTAGGGGCCCCGAGACCCAGTACTTC; cdr3_aa: CSARGPETQYF
clone_size: .; d_call: .; j_call: TRBJ2-7; v_call: TRBV19; cdr3_nt: TGTGCCAGTAGTCCGGGACCTCCCCACGAGCAGTACTTC; cdr3_aa: CASSPGPPHEQYF
clone_size: many; d_call: TRBD1; j_call: TRBJ1-3; v_call: TRBV7-9; cdr3_nt: TGTGCCAGCAGCACTACAGGGGCTGGAAACACCATATATTTT; cdr3_aa: CASSTTGAGNTIYF
clone_size: few; d_call: .; j_call: TRBJ2-1; v_call: TRBV28; cdr3_nt: TGTGCCAGCAGTTTACGACCGCAGACCCACAATGAGCAGTTCTTC; cdr3_aa: CASSLRPQTHNEQFF
clone_size: few; d_call: .; j_call: TRBJ1-6; v_call: TRBV14; cdr3_nt: TGTGCCAGCAGCCCGTCCCTTTGGCAGGGTAATTCACCCCTCCACTTT; cdr3_aa: CASSPSLWQGNSPLHF
clone_size: .; d_call: TRBD2; j_call: TRBJ2-5; v_call: TRBV5-1; cdr3_nt: TGCGCCAGCAGCCTACAAGCGGGGGGTCAAGAGACCCAGTACTTC; cdr3_aa: CASSLQAGGQETQYF
clone_size: many; d_call: .; j_call: TRBJ2-1; v_call: TRBV7-8; cdr3_nt: TGTGCCAGCAGCTTAGTAGCTTACTGGGCTCATGAGCAGTTCTTC; cdr3_aa: CASSLVAYWAHEQFF
clone_size: .; d_call: .; j_call: TRBJ1-1; v_call: TRBV19; cdr3_nt: TGTGCCAGTAGTACATTCGGGGGGCGGACCTCTCCGAACACTGAAGCTTTCTTT; cdr3_aa: CASSTFGGRTSPNTEAFF
clone_size: .; d_call: .; j_call: TRBJ2-1; v_call: TRBV12-3/TRBV12-4; cdr3_nt: TGTGCCAGCTCCCTATGGGTCAATGAGCAGTTCTTC; cdr3_aa: CASSLWVNEQFF
clone_size: few; d_call: TRBD1; j_call: TRBJ1-1; v_call: TRBV6-6; cdr3_nt: TGTGCCAGCAGTTACTCGAGACAGGGAACTGAAGCTTTCTTT; cdr3_aa: CASSYSRQGTEAFF
clone_size: .; d_call: .; j_call: TRBJ1-6; v_call: TRBV6-6; cdr3_nt: TGTGCCAGCAGTTACAGGGGGTATAATTCACCCCTCCACTTT; cdr3_aa: CASSYRGYNSPLHF
clone_size: .; d_call: .; j_call: TRBJ2-1; v_call: TRBV18; cdr3_nt: TGTGCCAGCTCACTCGACAGCCTCTACAATGAGCAGTTCTTC; cdr3_aa: CASSLDSLYNEQFF
clone_size: .; d_call: .; j_call: TRBJ2-7; v_call: TRBV5-6; cdr3_nt: TGTGCCAGCAGCTTGCCAGGAAGGTACGAGCAGTACTTC; cdr3_aa: CASSLPGRYEQYF
clone_size: few; d_call: .; j_call: TRBJ1-2; v_call: TRBV5-6; cdr3_nt: TGTGCCAGCAGCTTGGCGGGGGGAGCTAACTATGGCTACACCTTC; cdr3_aa: CASSLAGGANYGYTF
clone_size: .; d_call: .; j_call: TRBJ2-7; v_call: TRBV12-3/TRBV12-4; cdr3_nt: TGTGCCAGCAGCCCGGGCCACCATAGTCCGTACTTC; cdr3_aa: CASSPGHHSPYF
clone_size: .; d_call: .; j_call: TRBJ2-1; v_call: TRBV6-1; cdr3_nt: TGTGCCAGCAGTGAAATGGTGGCCTCCTACAATGAGCAGTTCTTC; cdr3_aa: CASSEMVASYNEQFF
clone_size: few; d_call: .; j_call: TRBJ1-2; v_call: TRBV6-5; cdr3_nt: TGTGCCAGCAGCCGCCGGGGCCAGATCGGCGGCTACACCTTC; cdr3_aa: CASSRRGQIGGYTF
clone_size: few; d_call: .; j_call: TRBJ1-2; v_call: TRBV6-1; cdr3_nt: TGTGCCAGCAGTGGGACCCAAGGACAGTTTTTTGGCTACACCTTC; cdr3_aa: CASSGTQGQFFGYTF
clone_size: .; d_call: TRBD1; j_call: TRBJ2-7; v_call: TRBV4-1; cdr3_nt: TGCGCCAGCAGCCAAGATCCTACCCGAGGGGGCATAGATGTCGCCTCCTACGAGCAGTACTTC; cdr3_aa: CASSQDPTRGGIDVASYEQYF
clone_size: once; d_call: .; j_call: TRBJ1-1; v_call: TRBV5-1; cdr3_nt: TGCGCCAGCCGAGAGATAAACACTGAAGCTTTCTTT; cdr3_aa: CASREINTEAFF
clone_size: .; d_call: .; j_call: TRBJ1-5; v_call: TRBV7-2; cdr3_nt: TGTGCCAGCAGCCGACATAAAAATCAGCCCCAGCATTTT; cdr3_aa: CASSRHKNQPQHF
clone_size: many; d_call: .; j_call: TRBJ1-5; v_call: TRBV6-1; cdr3_nt: TGTGCCAGCAGTGAAGCGCTTACGGGGGGGTGGCAGCCCCAGCATTTT; cdr3_aa: CASSEALTGGWQPQHF
clone_size: few; d_call: .; j_call: TRBJ1-4; v_call: TRBV20-1; cdr3_nt: TGCAGTGCTAGAGAAGAGCGACGGAACTATGAAAAACTGTTTTTT; cdr3_aa: CSAREERRNYEKLFF